This is a list of T cell receptor beta chains from one sample in a study of CD8 T cells in Susac syndrome. TCRdb reprocessed the immunoSEQ multiplex PCR reads with MiXCR, giving one entry per CDR3 protein. This table holds some 300,000 distinct CDR3 sequences, 70% to 90% found once. The sample consisted of CD8+ T cells from PBMCs. The receptors stem from a human donor with multiple sclerosis. CDR3s include the opening cysteine and the closing phenylalanine or tryptophan. Fields, in order: clone size, V gene, CDR3 length, J gene, CDR3 protein. Size tells how often a clone was seen (once, few, many) or the class of an expanded clone, and some rows leave it out.

>.|TRBV6-5|19|TRBJ2-2
CASSYSILAGGSGTGELFF
>.|TRBV5-5|16|TRBJ2-3
CASSLRGWRKTDTQYF
>.|TRBV7-8|14|TRBJ2-1
CASSLALADNEQFF
>.|TRBV27|13|TRBJ1-1
CASSPMMNTEAFF
>.|TRBV5-5|16|TRBJ1-5
CASSPRGGGTNQPQHF
>.|TRBV15|17|TRBJ2-2
CATSSGPGPRDTGELFF
>.|TRBV7-2|16|TRBJ2-3
CASSLWDSGIADTQYF
>once|TRBV27|14|TRBJ1-2
CASSLLRSGYGYPF
>.|TRBV27|17|TRBJ2-3
CASSFGTSGRSFDTQYF
>.|TRBV9|15|TRBJ2-5
CASSGGRKGAETQYF
>.|TRBV9|13|TRBJ1-2
CASSVGTSSGYTF
>.|TRBV7-9|13|TRBJ2-7
CASSLGFPYEQYF
>.|TRBV4-1|16|TRBJ2-3
CASSPKLGLAGDTQYF
>.|TRBV5-6|16|TRBJ2-1
CASSPGQGRLYNEQFF
>.|TRBV27|16|TRBJ1-1
CASLLWAGTMNTEAFF
>.|TRBV14|13|TRBJ1-1
CASSQVQGGEAFF
>.|TRBV9|13|TRBJ1-2
CASSSRATWGYTF